This TCR beta chain originates from a study of blood T cell repertoires in COVID-19. Some clones are missing from TCRdb's copy, which holds only in-frame ones; the method was immunoSEQ multiplex PCR. The sample holds about 97,000 clones, about 86% seen once. This CDR3 has 13 amino acids. V gave up 0 bases and J gave up 7 bases, with 7 bases separating them. The germline CDR1 and CDR2 sequences are MGHRA and YSYEKL. The table lists this clone with a few counts. The chain employs TRBV4-1 and TRBJ1-5; D not certain. Sequenced sample: peripheral blood. The source is a human donor in a cohort sampled during active COVID-19. CDR3 nucleotides: TGCGCCAGCAGCCAAGAGGGCTTCCAGCCCCAGCATTTT. Translating it yields CASSQEGFQPQHF.